This TCR beta chain was identified in a study of blood T cell repertoires in COVID-19. CDR3 length: 15 amino acids. The germline V gene has CDR1 SGDLS and CDR2 YYNGEE. J gave up 1 base and V 4 bases, and 2 bases lay outside the gene matches. Repertoires were generated with immunoSEQ multiplex PCR, while TCRdb's copy carries only in-frame clones and drops some. The sample shows fewer than 200,000 clones, around 83% of them seen only once. This receptor was identified in a woman in her twenties or thirties who had been exposed to COVID-19. What was sequenced was PBMCs or T cells enriched from blood (not recorded which). The rearrangement links TRBV9 to TRBJ2-3; TRBD2 matches at 11 bases. The CDR3 spells CASSHSGGGTDTQYF. CDR3 sequence (DNA): TGTGCCAGCAGCCATAGCGGGGGGGGCACAGATACGCAGTATTTT.